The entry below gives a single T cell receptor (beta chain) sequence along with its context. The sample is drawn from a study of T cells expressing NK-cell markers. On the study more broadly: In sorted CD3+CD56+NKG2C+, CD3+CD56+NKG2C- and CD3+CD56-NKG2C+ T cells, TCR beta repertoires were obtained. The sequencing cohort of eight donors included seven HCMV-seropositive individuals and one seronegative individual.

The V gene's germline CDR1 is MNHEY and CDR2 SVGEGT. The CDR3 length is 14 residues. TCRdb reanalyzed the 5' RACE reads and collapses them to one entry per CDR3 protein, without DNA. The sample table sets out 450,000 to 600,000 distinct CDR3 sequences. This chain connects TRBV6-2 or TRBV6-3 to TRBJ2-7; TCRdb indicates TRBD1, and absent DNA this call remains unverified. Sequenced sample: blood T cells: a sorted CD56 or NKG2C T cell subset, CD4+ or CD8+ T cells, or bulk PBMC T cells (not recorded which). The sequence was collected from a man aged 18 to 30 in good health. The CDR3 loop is CASSFRQGWYEQYF.